These T cell receptor beta chains were read from a single sample in a study of lymphopenia after photon versus proton radiotherapy. TCRdb's table, derived via immunoSEQ multiplex PCR, lists solely in-frame clones and lacks some. The sample carries 25,000 to 30,000 clones, 80% to 90% recorded once. Here the sequenced sample was peripheral blood, taken from a patient treated with proton-based radiotherapy. The receptor set was obtained from a woman aged 55-70 years with cholangiocarcinoma. Some clones in this sample may be carry-over from other donors' samples. Both conserved end residues are part of each CDR3. Each record gives: V gene, clone size, J gene, D gene, CDR3 protein, CDR3 DNA. D genes are given only for firm matches. Only part of the rows carry a size: once, few, many, or a class if the clone is expanded.

v_call: TRBV14; clone_size: few; j_call: TRBJ1-4; d_call: TRBD1; cdr3_aa: CASSQRTGGREKLFF; cdr3_nt: TGTGCCAGCAGCCAACGAACAGGGGGAAGGGAAAAACTGTTTTTT
v_call: TRBV21-1; clone_size: .; j_call: TRBJ2-1; d_call: .; cdr3_aa: CATRPGTPNYNEQFF; cdr3_nt: TGTGCCACTCGACCCGGGACCCCTAACTACAATGAGCAGTTCTTC
v_call: TRBV4-1; clone_size: .; j_call: TRBJ1-3; d_call: TRBD1; cdr3_aa: CASSQGQGGNTIYF; cdr3_nt: TGCGCCAGCAGCCAAGGACAGGGTGGAAACACCATATATTTT
v_call: TRBV20-1; clone_size: .; j_call: TRBJ2-5; d_call: .; cdr3_aa: CDRGTGETQYF; cdr3_nt: TGCGATCGGGGGACGGGGGAGACCCAGTACTTC
v_call: TRBV4-3; clone_size: .; j_call: TRBJ2-1; d_call: .; cdr3_aa: CASSQDDYSYNEQFF; cdr3_nt: TGCGCCAGCAGCCAAGATGACTACTCCTACAATGAGCAGTTCTTC
v_call: TRBV5-1; clone_size: .; j_call: TRBJ2-7; d_call: .; cdr3_aa: CASSLIPDLSSYEQYF; cdr3_nt: TGCGCCAGCAGCTTGATCCCCGACTTGAGCTCCTACGAGCAGTACTTC
v_call: TRBV5-1; clone_size: .; j_call: TRBJ2-2; d_call: .; cdr3_aa: CASSQGQPTGELFF; cdr3_nt: TGCGCCAGCAGCCAGGGACAACCCACCGGGGAGCTGTTTTTT
v_call: TRBV11-3; clone_size: .; j_call: TRBJ1-4; d_call: .; cdr3_aa: CASSSWGHPEKLFF; cdr3_nt: TGTGCCAGCAGCTCATGGGGCCACCCAGAAAAACTGTTTTTT
v_call: TRBV27; clone_size: .; j_call: TRBJ1-1; d_call: .; cdr3_aa: CASSSLGTEAFF; cdr3_nt: TGTGCCAGCAGTTCTTTGGGTACTGAAGCTTTCTTT
v_call: TRBV2; clone_size: .; j_call: TRBJ2-1; d_call: TRBD2; cdr3_aa: CATSRHSGTSGGMVNLFF; cdr3_nt: TGTGCCACATCAAGGCACTCCGGGACTAGCGGGGGAATGGTTAATCTGTTCTTC
v_call: TRBV6-6; clone_size: .; j_call: TRBJ2-7; d_call: TRBD2; cdr3_aa: CASSYGGRAVYEQYF; cdr3_nt: TGTGCCAGCAGTTACGGCGGGAGGGCCGTCTACGAGCAGTACTTC
v_call: TRBV6-1; clone_size: .; j_call: TRBJ1-1; d_call: TRBD1; cdr3_aa: CASSRQGPNTEAFF; cdr3_nt: TGTGCCAGCAGCCGACAGGGACCGAACACTGAAGCTTTCTTT
v_call: TRBV10-1; clone_size: .; j_call: TRBJ2-3; d_call: .; cdr3_aa: CASSQGAASGPPRKQYF; cdr3_nt: TGCGCCAGCAGTCAGGGGGCGGCTAGCGGGCCACCGAGGAAGCAGTATTTT
v_call: TRBV19; clone_size: .; j_call: TRBJ1-5; d_call: .; cdr3_aa: CASNTRGNQPQHF; cdr3_nt: TGTGCCAGTAACACCAGGGGAAATCAGCCCCAGCATTTT
v_call: TRBV19; clone_size: .; j_call: TRBJ2-5; d_call: .; cdr3_aa: CASSIRVQETQYF; cdr3_nt: TGTGCCAGTAGTATCAGGGTCCAAGAGACCCAGTACTTC
v_call: TRBV7-6; clone_size: .; j_call: TRBJ1-1; d_call: .; cdr3_aa: CASSLERGTEAFF; cdr3_nt: TGTGCCAGCAGCTTAGAACGGGGCACTGAAGCTTTCTTT
v_call: TRBV10-1; clone_size: .; j_call: TRBJ2-1; d_call: TRBD2; cdr3_aa: CASSGKGLANHNEQFF; cdr3_nt: TGCGCCAGCAGTGGAAAGGGACTAGCGAACCACAATGAGCAGTTCTTC
v_call: TRBV5-1; clone_size: .; j_call: TRBJ1-4; d_call: TRBD1; cdr3_aa: CASSLEPGGYEKLFF; cdr3_nt: TGCGCCAGCAGCTTGGAACCAGGGGGCTATGAAAAACTGTTTTTT
v_call: TRBV11-3; clone_size: .; j_call: TRBJ2-5; d_call: .; cdr3_aa: CASSQRAEQETQYF; cdr3_nt: TGTGCCAGCAGCCAAAGGGCAGAACAAGAGACCCAGTACTTC
v_call: TRBV28; clone_size: .; j_call: TRBJ2-1; d_call: TRBD2; cdr3_aa: CASSSSLAGGIRDEQFF; cdr3_nt: TGTGCCAGCAGTTCGTCACTAGCGGGAGGAATTAGGGATGAGCAGTTCTTC
v_call: TRBV18; clone_size: .; j_call: TRBJ2-7; d_call: TRBD1; cdr3_aa: CASSPLPGQGYEQYF; cdr3_nt: TGTGCCAGCTCACCACTTCCGGGACAGGGGTACGAGCAGTACTTC
v_call: TRBV4-2; clone_size: few; j_call: TRBJ2-1; d_call: .; cdr3_aa: CASSQDQRAGAPSYNEQFF; cdr3_nt: TGTGCCAGCAGCCAAGATCAGCGGGCGGGGGCACCATCCTACAATGAGCAGTTCTTC
v_call: TRBV4-1; clone_size: .; j_call: TRBJ2-2; d_call: .; cdr3_aa: CASSQMVWGTGELFF; cdr3_nt: TGCGCCAGCAGCCAGATGGTTTGGGGCACCGGGGAGCTGTTTTTT
v_call: TRBV5-1; clone_size: .; j_call: TRBJ2-2; d_call: TRBD2; cdr3_aa: CASTFAGDFGELFF; cdr3_nt: TGCGCCAGCACTTTTGCGGGGGACTTCGGGGAGCTGTTTTTT
v_call: TRBV6-6; clone_size: .; j_call: TRBJ2-2; d_call: .; cdr3_aa: CASRVYTNTGELFF; cdr3_nt: TGTGCCAGCAGAGTATACACCAACACCGGGGAGCTGTTTTTT
v_call: TRBV14; clone_size: .; j_call: TRBJ1-2; d_call: TRBD1; cdr3_aa: CASSLGQSYGYTF; cdr3_nt: TGTGCCAGCAGTCTGGGACAGAGCTATGGCTACACCTTC
v_call: TRBV4-3; clone_size: .; j_call: TRBJ2-3; d_call: .; cdr3_aa: CASSQDGTTDTQYF; cdr3_nt: TGCGCCAGCAGCCAAGATGGGACCACAGATACGCAGTATTTT
v_call: TRBV18; clone_size: once; j_call: TRBJ2-5; d_call: .; cdr3_aa: CASSTREETQYF; cdr3_nt: TGTGCCAGCTCCACCCGGGAAGAGACCCAGTACTTC
v_call: TRBV23-1; clone_size: few; j_call: TRBJ1-6; d_call: TRBD1; cdr3_aa: CASSHRTGEASPLHF; cdr3_nt: TGCGCCAGCAGTCACCGTACAGGGGAGGCTTCACCCCTCCACTTT
v_call: TRBV29-1; clone_size: .; j_call: TRBJ1-1; d_call: TRBD1; cdr3_aa: CSAPPDRGIGMNTEAFF; cdr3_nt: TGCAGCGCTCCCCCAGACAGGGGGATCGGCATGAACACTGAAGCTTTCTTT
v_call: TRBV15; clone_size: .; j_call: TRBJ1-1; d_call: TRBD1; cdr3_aa: CATSRVTGGLIAFF; cdr3_nt: TGTGCCACCAGCAGAGTGACAGGGGGTTTGATCGCTTTCTTT
v_call: TRBV5-4; clone_size: .; j_call: TRBJ1-2; d_call: TRBD1; cdr3_aa: CASSHRKGAHYGYTF; cdr3_nt: TGTGCCAGCAGCCACAGGAAGGGGGCCCACTATGGCTACACCTTC
v_call: TRBV19; clone_size: .; j_call: TRBJ2-7; d_call: TRBD2; cdr3_aa: CASSAWTSGSYEQYF; cdr3_nt: TGTGCCAGTAGTGCCTGGACTAGCGGATCCTACGAGCAGTACTTC
v_call: TRBV18; clone_size: .; j_call: TRBJ2-7; d_call: .; cdr3_aa: CASAGQTYEQYF; cdr3_nt: TGTGCCAGCGCGGGACAGACCTACGAGCAGTACTTC
v_call: TRBV6-1; clone_size: .; j_call: TRBJ1-2; d_call: .; cdr3_aa: CASSWIYGYTF; cdr3_nt: TGTGCCAGCAGTTGGATATATGGCTACACCTTC
v_call: TRBV6-1; clone_size: .; j_call: TRBJ2-7; d_call: TRBD2; cdr3_aa: CASSWGGGEQYF; cdr3_nt: TGTGCCAGCAGTTGGGGGGGAGGCGAGCAGTACTTC
v_call: TRBV5-1; clone_size: .; j_call: TRBJ2-5; d_call: .; cdr3_aa: CASSGSLGETQYF; cdr3_nt: TGCGCCAGCAGCGGGTCCTTGGGGGAGACCCAGTACTTC
v_call: TRBV15; clone_size: .; j_call: TRBJ1-2; d_call: .; cdr3_aa: CATSSAPGRDYGYTF; cdr3_nt: TGTGCCACCAGCAGCGCCCCGGGCAGAGACTATGGCTACACCTTC
v_call: TRBV20-1; clone_size: .; j_call: TRBJ2-1; d_call: .; cdr3_aa: CSARRNEQFF; cdr3_nt: TGCAGTGCTAGACGCAATGAGCAGTTCTTC